The TCR beta chain described here comes from a study of T cell changes during pregnancy in multiple sclerosis (dated by TCRdb to between 2017 and 2020). Concerning the study at large: In women with multiple sclerosis, the researchers looked at how the T cell repertoire shifted as pregnancy progressed.

As regards this clone: Its antigen is not yet known. Base qualities are missing; no much larger clone stands one base away.

The library was made by the immunoSEQ multiplex PCR assay. TCRdb took over this immuneACCESS table, retaining in-frame rearrangements with V and J assigned. Such tables are incomplete; in checked studies, under half of the missing clones stem from an unresolved V gene, and the remainder is unexplained. The sample yields 55,000 to 85,000 clones; roughly 92% were counted once. Of the sample, 2% falls within the top ten clones. The CDR3 sequence holds 14 residues, the cysteine and phenylalanine included. Of the read, only the CDR3 DNA is kept; its 42 bases are in frame from base 1. The germline V gene yields MNHNS for CDR1 and SASEGT for CDR2. V lost 6 bases and J lost 0 bases; the stretch between them is 8 bases long.

The receptor was isolated from a female donor with multiple sclerosis, enrolled in a pregnancy study. The sequence links TRBV6-1 to TRBJ1-4, and possibly TRBD1, on 5 matching bases. The sample was peripheral blood, taken in the second trimester of pregnancy. The DNA reads as follows: TGTGCCAGCAGCGAGACAGCAACTAATGAAAAACTGTTTTTT. Translation gives CASSETATNEKLFF.